This T cell receptor beta chain was obtained from a study of radiotherapy plus CTLA-4 blockade in lung cancer. Only in-frame clones appear in the TCRdb table, and some are missing; sequencing was by immunoSEQ multiplex PCR. The sample consists of some 100,000 clones, about 80% of them appearing once. The CDR3 is made up of 15 amino acids. Trimming shortened V by 6 bases and J by 4 bases, and 16 bases separated the two germline ends. CDR1 and CDR2 (germline): MNHNY, SVGAGI (reference sequence). This clone has a single count. The chain couples TRBV6-6 to TRBJ1-5; TRBD1 is a possible D gene (6 bases). This TCR derives from a human donor with non-small cell lung cancer that progressed on radiotherapy plus ipilimumab. The material was peripheral blood, obtained from a patient treated with radiotherapy plus ipilimumab. The CDR3 sequence is CASSPSTGLNQPQHF. DNA of the CDR3: TGTGCCAGCAGCCCCTCCACAGGGTTGAATCAGCCCCAGCATTTT.